Listed below are T cell receptor beta chains from one sample, sequenced in a study of T cell responses to AZD1222 COVID-19 vaccine. Sequencing was performed with immunoSEQ multiplex PCR; in TCRdb, only in-frame clones are kept and a portion is missing. The sample yields about 140,000 clones, approximately 92% seen once. The source material was peripheral blood, sampled on day 0 of AZD1222 vaccination. The receptors here all came from an adult in good health. CDR3s include the opening cysteine and the closing phenylalanine or tryptophan. D genes are given only for firm matches. Clone size is shown for a subset of rows, as once, few, many or a class of expanded clone.

CDR3aa: CASRPGTSGFGPGFF; CDR3nt: TGTGCCAGTAGACCCGGGACTAGCGGGTTCGGGCCTGGGTTCTTC; j_gene: TRBJ2-1; abundance: .; v_gene: TRBV19; d_gene: TRBD2
CDR3aa: CASNPLGTVNTEAFF; CDR3nt: TGCGCCAGCAACCCCCTAGGGACAGTGAACACTGAAGCTTTCTTT; j_gene: TRBJ1-1; abundance: .; v_gene: TRBV4-1; d_gene: TRBD1
CDR3aa: CASSYADRMNTEAFF; CDR3nt: TGTGCCAGCAGCTACGCCGACAGGATGAACACTGAAGCTTTCTTT; j_gene: TRBJ1-1; abundance: .; v_gene: TRBV7-9; d_gene: .
CDR3aa: CASSLEMWGADYGYTF; CDR3nt: TGTGCCAGCAGCTTAGAGATGTGGGGGGCGGACTATGGCTACACCTTC; j_gene: TRBJ1-2; abundance: once; v_gene: TRBV7-9; d_gene: .
CDR3aa: CASSKKGTSETQYF; CDR3nt: TGTGCCAGCAGCAAGAAAGGGACTAGCGAGACCCAGTACTTC; j_gene: TRBJ2-5; abundance: .; v_gene: TRBV7-2; d_gene: TRBD2
CDR3aa: CASSEGGRVFTDTQYF; CDR3nt: TGTGCCAGCAGCGAGGGCGGGAGGGTTTTCACAGATACGCAGTATTTT; j_gene: TRBJ2-3; abundance: .; v_gene: TRBV5-4; d_gene: TRBD2
CDR3aa: CASSVMVNQPQHF; CDR3nt: TGTGCCAGCAGCGTTATGGTTAATCAGCCCCAGCATTTT; j_gene: TRBJ1-5; abundance: few; v_gene: TRBV9; d_gene: .
CDR3aa: CASSPDTDRERGYTF; CDR3nt: TGTGCCAGCTCACCGGACACGGACAGGGAGCGTGGCTACACCTTC; j_gene: TRBJ1-2; abundance: .; v_gene: TRBV18; d_gene: TRBD1
CDR3aa: CASSLGETQYF; CDR3nt: TGTGCCAGCAGTTTAGGAGAGACCCAGTACTTC; j_gene: TRBJ2-5; abundance: .; v_gene: TRBV12-3/TRBV12-4; d_gene: .
CDR3aa: CASRQTGQETQYF; CDR3nt: TGTGCCAGCAGACAGACAGGACAAGAGACCCAGTACTTC; j_gene: TRBJ2-5; abundance: .; v_gene: TRBV6-5; d_gene: .
CDR3aa: CASSSQGRGTEAFF; CDR3nt: TGTGCCAGCAGCTCACAGGGGCGAGGCACTGAAGCTTTCTTT; j_gene: TRBJ1-1; abundance: .; v_gene: TRBV7-9; d_gene: TRBD1
CDR3aa: CAISGRTGGEQETQYF; CDR3nt: TGTGCCATCAGTGGGAGGACAGGGGGGGAACAAGAGACCCAGTACTTC; j_gene: TRBJ2-5; abundance: once; v_gene: TRBV10-3; d_gene: TRBD1
CDR3aa: CAISGAEEGTDTQYF; CDR3nt: TGTGCCATCAGTGGAGCGGAGGAGGGCACAGATACGCAGTATTTT; j_gene: TRBJ2-3; abundance: .; v_gene: TRBV10-3; d_gene: .
CDR3aa: CASNLYSNQPQHF; CDR3nt: TGTGCCAGTAACCTTTATAGCAATCAGCCCCAGCATTTT; j_gene: TRBJ1-5; abundance: .; v_gene: TRBV19; d_gene: .
CDR3aa: CASHLAGVANEQFF; CDR3nt: TGCGCCAGCCACCTAGCGGGAGTAGCCAATGAGCAGTTCTTC; j_gene: TRBJ2-1; abundance: .; v_gene: TRBV10-2; d_gene: TRBD2
CDR3aa: CASSPLGGGNTEAFF; CDR3nt: TGTGCCAGCAGCCCCCTGGGGGGTGGGAACACTGAAGCTTTCTTT; j_gene: TRBJ1-1; abundance: .; v_gene: TRBV7-3; d_gene: .
CDR3aa: CASSFHRADGYTF; CDR3nt: TGTGCCAGCAGTTTCCACAGGGCGGATGGCTACACCTTC; j_gene: TRBJ1-2; abundance: few; v_gene: TRBV27; d_gene: .
CDR3aa: CASSQAGSGDEKLFF; CDR3nt: TGTGCCAGCAGCCAAGCCGGGTCGGGGGATGAAAAACTGTTTTTT; j_gene: TRBJ1-4; abundance: few; v_gene: TRBV3-1/TRBV3-2; d_gene: .
CDR3aa: CASSQLYRDQNNSPLHF; CDR3nt: TGCGCCAGCAGCCAACTGTACCGGGACCAAAATAATTCACCCCTCCACTTT; j_gene: TRBJ1-6; abundance: .; v_gene: TRBV4-1; d_gene: .
CDR3aa: CASRAGTSSQETQYF; CDR3nt: TGTGCCAGTAGAGCCGGGACTAGCAGTCAAGAGACCCAGTACTTC; j_gene: TRBJ2-5; abundance: .; v_gene: TRBV19; d_gene: TRBD2
CDR3aa: CATSDHPGEQYF; CDR3nt: TGTGCCACCAGTGATCACCCTGGGGAGCAGTACTTC; j_gene: TRBJ2-7; abundance: .; v_gene: TRBV24-1; d_gene: .
CDR3aa: CASSFRVNTEAFF; CDR3nt: TGTGCCAGCAGTTTCAGAGTAAACACTGAAGCTTTCTTT; j_gene: TRBJ1-1; abundance: once; v_gene: TRBV28; d_gene: .
CDR3aa: CASSVRTGDGTDTQYF; CDR3nt: TGTGCCAGCAGCGTACGGACGGGAGATGGCACAGATACGCAGTATTTT; j_gene: TRBJ2-3; abundance: .; v_gene: TRBV9; d_gene: .
CDR3aa: CASSAGGGYEQYF; CDR3nt: TGTGCCAGCAGCGCGGGCGGCGGCTACGAGCAGTACTTC; j_gene: TRBJ2-7; abundance: .; v_gene: TRBV7-9; d_gene: .
CDR3aa: CASSEAGGSNQPQHF; CDR3nt: TGTGCCAGCAGTGAAGCGGGAGGGAGCAATCAGCCCCAGCATTTT; j_gene: TRBJ1-5; abundance: .; v_gene: TRBV6-1; d_gene: .
CDR3aa: CASSLAAEGPTGELFF; CDR3nt: TGCGCCAGCAGCTTGGCTGCGGAAGGCCCCACCGGGGAGCTGTTTTTT; j_gene: TRBJ2-2; abundance: .; v_gene: TRBV5-1; d_gene: .
CDR3aa: CASSPGGQTYNEQFF; CDR3nt: TGTGCCAGCAGTCCGGGTGGGCAGACCTACAATGAGCAGTTCTTC; j_gene: TRBJ2-1; abundance: .; v_gene: TRBV28; d_gene: .
CDR3aa: CSVLDRAGGYTF; CDR3nt: TGCAGCGTCCTGGACAGGGCTGGTGGCTACACCTTC; j_gene: TRBJ1-2; abundance: .; v_gene: TRBV29-1; d_gene: TRBD1
CDR3aa: CASSYSSQNYGYTF; CDR3nt: TGTGCCAGCAGTTACTCGTCCCAGAACTATGGCTACACCTTC; j_gene: TRBJ1-2; abundance: .; v_gene: TRBV6-5; d_gene: .
CDR3aa: CASSLGTGAYTGELFF; CDR3nt: TGTGCCAGCAGTTTAGGGACAGGGGCGTACACCGGGGAGCTGTTTTTT; j_gene: TRBJ2-2; abundance: .; v_gene: TRBV28; d_gene: TRBD1
CDR3aa: CSVRSAARDTEAFF; CDR3nt: TGCAGCGTTCGGTCGGCAGCTCGCGACACTGAAGCTTTCTTT; j_gene: TRBJ1-1; abundance: once; v_gene: TRBV29-1; d_gene: .
CDR3aa: CAIGRGDTQYF; CDR3nt: TGTGCCATCGGGAGGGGAGATACGCAGTATTTT; j_gene: TRBJ2-3; abundance: .; v_gene: TRBV6-5; d_gene: TRBD2
CDR3aa: CASSPASGVFYEQYF; CDR3nt: TGTGCCAGCAGTCCGGCTAGCGGGGTGTTCTACGAGCAGTACTTC; j_gene: TRBJ2-7; abundance: .; v_gene: TRBV6-2/TRBV6-3; d_gene: TRBD2
CDR3aa: CASSPAIVINDEQYF; CDR3nt: TGCGCCAGCAGCCCAGCCATCGTTATCAACGACGAGCAGTACTTC; j_gene: TRBJ2-7; abundance: .; v_gene: TRBV4-1; d_gene: .
CDR3aa: CASSLQTESGYTF; CDR3nt: TGCGCCAGCAGCTTGCAGACGGAAAGCGGCTACACCTTC; j_gene: TRBJ1-2; abundance: .; v_gene: TRBV5-1; d_gene: .
CDR3aa: CASSIVRVGQFF; CDR3nt: TGTGCCAGCAGTATCGTACGGGTTGGGCAGTTCTTC; j_gene: TRBJ2-1; abundance: .; v_gene: TRBV28; d_gene: .
CDR3aa: CASSQDSPGGQGVNYGYTF; CDR3nt: TGTGCCAGCAGCCAAGATAGCCCAGGCGGTCAGGGGGTAAACTATGGCTACACCTTC; j_gene: TRBJ1-2; abundance: .; v_gene: TRBV3-1/TRBV3-2; d_gene: TRBD1
CDR3aa: CASSIKRRQGGNTEAFF; CDR3nt: TGTGCCAGCTCTATTAAAAGGCGTCAAGGGGGTAACACTGAAGCTTTCTTT; j_gene: TRBJ1-1; abundance: .; v_gene: TRBV18; d_gene: .
CDR3aa: CASSEWAFSGNTIYF; CDR3nt: TGTGCCAGCAGTGAATGGGCATTCTCTGGAAACACCATATATTTT; j_gene: TRBJ1-3; abundance: .; v_gene: TRBV2; d_gene: .
CDR3aa: CSGRTAGDTEAFF; CDR3nt: TGCAGCGGCAGAACAGCGGGCGACACTGAAGCTTTCTTT; j_gene: TRBJ1-1; abundance: .; v_gene: TRBV29-1; d_gene: .
CDR3aa: CASSWGTFGGYGYTF; CDR3nt: TGTGCCAGCAGTTGGGGGACGTTTGGGGGCTATGGCTACACCTTC; j_gene: TRBJ1-2; abundance: .; v_gene: TRBV28; d_gene: .